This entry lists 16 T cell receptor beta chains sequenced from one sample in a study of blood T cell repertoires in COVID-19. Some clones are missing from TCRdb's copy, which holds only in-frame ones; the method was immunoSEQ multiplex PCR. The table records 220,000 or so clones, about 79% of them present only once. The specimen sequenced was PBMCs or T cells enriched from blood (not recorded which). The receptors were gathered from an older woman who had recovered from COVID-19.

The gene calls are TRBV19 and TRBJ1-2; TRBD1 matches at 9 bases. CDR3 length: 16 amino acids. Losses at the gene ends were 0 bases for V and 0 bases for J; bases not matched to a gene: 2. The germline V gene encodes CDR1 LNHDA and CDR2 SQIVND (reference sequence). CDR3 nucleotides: TGTGCCAGTAGTATAGACGGGACAGGGTCTAACTATGGCTACACCTTC. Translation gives CASSIDGTGSNYGYTF.

The CDR3 spells CSDSREQFF. The CDR3 DNA sequence: TGCAGCGATTCGAGAGAGCAGTTCTTC. V gene TRBV29-1 combines with J gene TRBJ2-1; D not resolved. In germline, CDR1 is SQVTM, CDR2 ANQGSEA. The CDR3 has 9 amino acids. Trimming stripped 7 bases from V and 10 bases from J, with 8 bases between.

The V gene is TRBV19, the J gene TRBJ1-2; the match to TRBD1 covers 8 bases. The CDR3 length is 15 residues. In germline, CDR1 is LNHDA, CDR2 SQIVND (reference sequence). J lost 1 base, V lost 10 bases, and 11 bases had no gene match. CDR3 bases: TGTGCCACCCCAGGGGGCACAGACGATAACTATGGCTACACCTTC. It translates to CATPGGTDDNYGYTF. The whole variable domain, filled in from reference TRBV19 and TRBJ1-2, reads DGGITQSPKYLFRKEGQNVTLSCEQNLNHDAMYWYRQDPGQGLRLIYYSQIVNDFQKGDIAEGYSVSREKKESFPLTVTSAQKNPTAFYLCATPGGTDDNYGYTFGSGTRLTVV.

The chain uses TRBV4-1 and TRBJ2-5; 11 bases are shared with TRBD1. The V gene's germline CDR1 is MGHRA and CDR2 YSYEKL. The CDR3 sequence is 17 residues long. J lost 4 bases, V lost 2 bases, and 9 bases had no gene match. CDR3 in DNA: TGCGCCAGCAGCCAAATTGGACAGGGGGCATCTATAGAGACCCAGTACTTC. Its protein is CASSQIGQGASIETQYF.

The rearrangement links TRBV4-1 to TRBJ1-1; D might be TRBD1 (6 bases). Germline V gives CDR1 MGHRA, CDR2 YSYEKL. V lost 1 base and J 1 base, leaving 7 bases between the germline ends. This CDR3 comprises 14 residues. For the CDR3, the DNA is TGCGCCAGCAGCCAAGCACAGGGGAACACTGAAGCTTTCTTT. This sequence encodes CASSQAQGNTEAFF.

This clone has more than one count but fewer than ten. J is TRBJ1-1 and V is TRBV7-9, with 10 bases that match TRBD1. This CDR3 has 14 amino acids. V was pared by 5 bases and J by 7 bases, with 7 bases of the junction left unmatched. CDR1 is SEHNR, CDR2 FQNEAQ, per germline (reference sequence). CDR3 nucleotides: TGTGCCAGCAGCCCTCGGGACAGGGGAGTTGAAGCTTTCTTT. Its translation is CASSPRDRGVEAFF.

DNA for the CDR3: TGTGCCAGCAGCTTGGGACAGGGATTTTACAATGAGCAGTTCTTC. It translates to CASSLGQGFYNEQFF. The chain combines TRBV5-4 with TRBJ2-1; 7 bases line up with TRBD1. Looked up from germline, CDR1 is SGHNT and CDR2 is YYREEE (reference sequence). The V segment lost 0 bases and the J segment 4 bases; nucleotides outside the gene matches: 4. The CDR3 spans 15 residues.

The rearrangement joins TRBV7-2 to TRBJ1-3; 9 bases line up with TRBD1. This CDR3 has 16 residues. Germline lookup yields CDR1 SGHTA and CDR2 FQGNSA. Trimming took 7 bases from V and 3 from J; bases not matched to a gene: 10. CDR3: CASTSPQGAGGNTIYF. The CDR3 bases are TGTGCCAGCACCTCCCCACAGGGGGCGGGTGGAAACACCATATATTTT.

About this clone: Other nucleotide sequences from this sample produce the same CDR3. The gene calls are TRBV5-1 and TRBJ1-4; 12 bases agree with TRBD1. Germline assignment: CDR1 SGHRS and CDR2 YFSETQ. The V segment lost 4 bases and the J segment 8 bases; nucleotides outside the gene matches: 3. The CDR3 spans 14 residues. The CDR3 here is CASSAGTGGEKLFF. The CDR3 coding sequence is TGCGCCAGCAGCGCCGGGACAGGGGGCGAAAAACTGTTTTTT.

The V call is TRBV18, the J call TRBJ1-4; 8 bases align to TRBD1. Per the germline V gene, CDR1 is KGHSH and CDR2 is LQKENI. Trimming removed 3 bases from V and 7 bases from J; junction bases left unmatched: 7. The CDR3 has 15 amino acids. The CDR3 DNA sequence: TGTGCCAGCTCACCCCAGGGGGCCGGAGGTGAAAAACTGTTTTTT. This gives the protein CASSPQGAGGEKLFF.

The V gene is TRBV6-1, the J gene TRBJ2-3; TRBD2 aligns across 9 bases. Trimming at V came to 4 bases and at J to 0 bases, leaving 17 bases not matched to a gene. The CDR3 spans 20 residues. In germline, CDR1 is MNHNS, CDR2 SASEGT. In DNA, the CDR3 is TGTGCCAGCAGTGGACCTCTGACAGCGGGAGGATTGATTAGCACAGATACGCAGTATTTT. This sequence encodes CASSGPLTAGGLISTDTQYF.

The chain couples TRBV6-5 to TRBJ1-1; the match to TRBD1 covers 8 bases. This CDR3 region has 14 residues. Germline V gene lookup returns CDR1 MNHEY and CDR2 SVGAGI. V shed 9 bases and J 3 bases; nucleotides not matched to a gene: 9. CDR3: CASTRTGKDTEAFF. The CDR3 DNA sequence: TGTGCCAGTACCCGGACAGGGAAAGACACTGAAGCTTTCTTT.

CDR3 amino acids: CASSSGGRQETQYF. CDR3 nucleotides: TGTGCCAGTAGTAGCGGGGGGCGCCAAGAGACCCAGTACTTC. The chain is built from TRBV19 and TRBJ2-5; 8 bases agree with TRBD2. Looked up from germline, CDR1 is LNHDA and CDR2 is SQIVND (reference sequence). This CDR3 region has 14 residues. V lost 4 bases and J lost 1; bases outside the gene matches: 2.

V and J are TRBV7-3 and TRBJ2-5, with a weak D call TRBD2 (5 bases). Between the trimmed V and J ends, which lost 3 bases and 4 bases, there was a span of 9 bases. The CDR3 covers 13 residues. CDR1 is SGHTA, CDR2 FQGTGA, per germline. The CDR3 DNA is TGTGCCAGCAGCTTCGGAGAGGGAGAGACCCAGTACTTC. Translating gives CASSFGEGETQYF.

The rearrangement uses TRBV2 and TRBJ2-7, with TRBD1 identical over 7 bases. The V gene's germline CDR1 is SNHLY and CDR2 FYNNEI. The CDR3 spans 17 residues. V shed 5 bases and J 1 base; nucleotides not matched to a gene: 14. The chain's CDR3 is CASSTRKDRYNSYEQYF. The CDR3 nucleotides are TGTGCCAGCAGTACACGCAAGGACAGGTATAATTCCTACGAGCAGTACTTC.

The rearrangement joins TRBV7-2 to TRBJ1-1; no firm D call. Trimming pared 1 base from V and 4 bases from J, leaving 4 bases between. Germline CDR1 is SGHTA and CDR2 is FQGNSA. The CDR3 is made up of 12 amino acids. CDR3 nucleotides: TGTGCCAGCAGCTTAGGTATCACTGAAGCTTTCTTT. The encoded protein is CASSLGITEAFF.